The 21 T cell receptor beta chains below come from one sample, sequenced in a study of T-cell memory formation after mild COVID-19. TCRdb re-derived calls from the 5' RACE reads in MiXCR, one entry per CDR3 protein. The table shows nearly 350,000 distinct CDR3 sequences, with over 10% occurring only once. The sequencing sample was made of PBMCs or a T cell subset sorted from them (not recorded which). Receptors were obtained from a man between 18 and 29 years old who had mild COVID-19 (a few samples of this study predate the infection). Cell type and time point are not known.

This clonotype appeared a few times. V and J are TRBV18 and TRBJ2-7, with TRBD1 identical over 10 bases. Per germline, CDR1 KGHSH and CDR2 LQKENI. This CDR3 spans 15 amino acids. Germline trimming cut 5 bases from V and 5 bases from J; bases unmatched to any gene: 9. CDR3 sequence reads: CASSTDRGRYHEQYF. In DNA, the CDR3 is TGTGCCAGCTCAACTGACAGGGGGCGATACCACGAGCAGTACTTC.

This clonotype was detected ten times or more. The chain couples TRBV15 to TRBJ1-1; D is possibly TRBD1 (6 bases). The V end was cut by 3 bases, the J end by 1 base, with 6 bases between. The germline V gene has CDR1 LNHNV and CDR2 YYDKDF (reference sequence). The CDR3 length is 13 residues. CDR3 sequence (DNA): TGTGCCACCAGCAGGGACAGGAACACTGAAGCTTTCTTT. This translates into CATSRDRNTEAFF.

This clonotype appeared a few times. This rearrangement joins TRBV6-2 or TRBV6-3 to TRBJ2-7; no definite D call. Trimming removed 8 bases from V and 7 bases from J, with 18 bases in between. The CDR3 length is 13 residues. The germline gives CDR1 MNHEY, CDR2 SVGEGT. The CDR3 spells CASLSVVQKEQYV. The DNA for the CDR3 is TGTGCCAGCTTGAGCGTGGTCCAAAAGGAGCAGTACGTC.

The sample holds many counts of this clonotype. CDR3 region: CASSFRFPDTQYF. CDR3 bases: TGTGCCAGCAGCTTCAGGTTCCCAGATACGCAGTATTTT. The chain carries TRBV7-2 and TRBJ2-3, with unresolved D. The ends were cut back, 3 bases at V and 4 bases at J, with 8 bases in the middle. The CDR3 sequence is 13 residues long. Germline V gives CDR1 SGHTA, CDR2 FQGNSA.

The CDR3 bases are TGTGCCAGCAGCTTAACAAGCGGAAACAATGAGCAGTTCTTC. It translates to CASSLTSGNNEQFF. The chain joins TRBV7-3 to TRBJ2-1; perhaps TRBD2 as D (5 bases). Between the trimmed V and J ends, which lost 0 bases and 5 bases, there was a span of 8 bases. CDR1 and CDR2 from the germline V gene are SGHTA and FQGTGA. The CDR3 has 14 residues.

This clonotype occurred a few times. The V gene is TRBV4-3, the J gene TRBJ2-5; TRBD2 matches 9 bases. V was pared by 3 bases and J by 7 bases, with 15 bases of the junction left unmatched. The CDR3 has 17 residues. Germline V gene lookup returns CDR1 LGHNA and CDR2 YSLEER. CDR3 nucleotide sequence: TGCGCCAGCAGCCACTCGGCTAGCGGGGCGGCTGGGGGGACCCAGTACTTC. Protein product: CASSHSASGAAGGTQYF.

This clonotype was detected a few times. This sequence joins TRBV3-1 and TRBJ2-5, with TRBD2 identical over 14 bases. The V and J ends lost 3 bases and 10 bases, in that order; junction bases with no gene match: 13. CDR3 length: 17 amino acids. CDR1 LGHDT and CDR2 YNNKEL come from the germline V gene (reference sequence). The CDR3 region has the DNA TGTGCCAGCAGCCAGGACGATGGGACTAGCGGGGGAGGAGACCAGTACTTC. Protein sequence: CASSQDDGTSGGGDQYF.

This chain connects TRBV29-1 to TRBJ2-3; D gene uncertain. CDR3 length: 13 residues. Germline CDR1 is SQVTM and CDR2 is ANQGSEA. V lost 5 bases and J 0 bases, leaving 9 bases between the germline ends. CDR3 amino acids: CSVRTSSTDTQYF. DNA of the CDR3: TGCAGCGTTCGAACATCTAGCACAGATACGCAGTATTTT.

This clonotype was seen a handful of times. The rearrangement uses TRBV28 and TRBJ2-7; a weak D match, TRBD2 (7 bases). Germline V CDR1 and CDR2: MDHEN, SYDVKM. This CDR3 contains 16 residues. V dropped 5 bases and J dropped 1 base, with 18 bases sitting between them. CDR3: CASSTLGGVKSYEQYF. CDR3 nucleotide sequence: TGTGCCAGCAGTACACTAGGGGGGGTTAAGTCCTACGAGCAGTACTTC.

This clonotype was observed a handful of times. The chain recombines TRBV5-1 with TRBJ2-1, with a weak D call TRBD2 (6 bases). This CDR3 spans 14 amino acids. CDR1 is SGHRS, CDR2 YFSETQ, per germline. V lost 0 bases and J 5 bases, leaving 9 bases between the germline ends. DNA of the CDR3: TGCGCCAGCAGCTTGGCTAGCGCGGACAATGAGCAGTTCTTC. Translating gives CASSLASADNEQFF.

This clonotype was picked up a small number of times. J is TRBJ1-2 and V is TRBV12-3 or TRBV12-4, with D maybe TRBD1 (5 bases). The V gene lost 8 bases and the J gene lost 1 base, with 11 bases spanning the gap. The CDR3 runs to 13 residues. CDR3 coding DNA: TGTGCCAGCGGAATAAGGGGTAACTATGGCTACACCTTC. Translated: CASGIRGNYGYTF.

This clonotype was seen a few times. The chain is built from TRBV9 and TRBJ2-2, with TRBD1 identical over 8 bases. V was clipped by 0 bases and J by 5 bases; unmatched bases: 9. The germline gives CDR1 SGDLS, CDR2 YYNGEE. CDR3 length: 17 residues. The CDR3 nucleotides read TGTGCCAGCAGCGTAGTGTCAGGGGGCGCGGGAACCGGGGAGCTGTTTTTT. Its protein product is CASSVVSGGAGTGELFF.

This clonotype was found a few times. The chain links TRBV5-6 to TRBJ2-3; D not resolved. The CDR3 covers 16 residues. Germline CDR1 and CDR2: SGHDT and YYEEEE. V shed 1 base and J shed 2 bases, with 14 bases lying between them. The CDR3 loop reads CASSLLVGLYTDTQYF. CDR3 nucleotide sequence: TGTGCCAGCAGCTTGTTGGTTGGCCTCTACACAGATACGCAGTATTTT.

This clonotype occurred a few times. The chain links TRBV21-1 to TRBJ1-6. TRBV21-1 is recorded as a pseudogene. This CDR3 contains 20 residues. The CDR3 coding sequence is TGTGCCAGCAGCAAAGTGGCGTCCTCCGAGGGGAGCTCCTATAATTCACCCCTCCACTTT. This translates into CASSKVASSEGSSYNSPLHF.

This clonotype was seen a few times. The rearrangement uses TRBV7-3 and TRBJ2-1; maybe TRBD1 (5 bases). The V end lost 2 bases, the J end lost 8 bases, and 16 bases lay between the germline ends. This CDR3 has 15 amino acids. The germline gives CDR1 SGHTA, CDR2 FQGTGA. The CDR3 spells CASSLRVKRGDEQFF. The CDR3 nucleotides are TGTGCCAGCAGCTTACGGGTCAAAAGGGGTGATGAGCAGTTCTTC. Combining the CDR3 with reference TRBV7-3 and TRBJ2-1 gives the whole variable domain GAGVSQTPSNKVTEKGKYVELRCDPISGHTALYWYRQSLGQGPEFLIYFQGTGAADDSGLPNDRFFAVRPEGSVSTLKIQRTERGDSAVYLCASSLRVKRGDEQFFGPGTRLTVL.

This clonotype appeared a few times. V gene TRBV4-1 combines with J gene TRBJ1-5, with D unclear. The CDR3 sequence is 15 residues long. Germline CDR1 and CDR2: MGHRA and YSYEKL. V was shortened by 0 bases and J by 5 bases, with 11 bases between the two germline ends. As DNA, the CDR3 is TGCGCCAGCAGCCAAGAGCACAGAGTTTATCAGCCCCAGCATTTT. Protein sequence: CASSQEHRVYQPQHF.

The chain uses TRBV7-9 and TRBJ1-6; unclear D gene. Trimming left V 5 bases short and J 4 bases short, with 15 bases between. Germline V lookup: CDR1 SEHNR, CDR2 FQNEAQ (reference sequence). CDR3 length: 16 residues. Here the CDR3 DNA reads TGTGCCAGCAGCGATAGGGCAGGCGATTATAATTCACCCCTCCACTTT. Its translation is CASSDRAGDYNSPLHF.

The rearrangement links TRBV3-1 to TRBJ1-2; TRBD1 aligns across 9 bases. CDR1 is LGHDT, CDR2 YNNKEL, per germline (reference sequence). The V segment lost 9 bases and the J segment 7 bases; nucleotides outside the gene matches: 9. There are 13 residues in the CDR3. This CDR3 reads CASLDRGTGGYTF. As DNA, the CDR3 is TGTGCCAGTTTGGACAGGGGCACGGGTGGCTACACCTTC.

This clonotype was seen only a few times. In nucleotides, the CDR3 is TGTGCCAGCAGTTTGGATCACACAGATACGCAGTATTTT. It codes for CASSLDHTDTQYF. J is TRBJ2-3 and V is TRBV12-3 or TRBV12-4; D not resolved. The CDR3 is 13 residues long. V gave up 3 bases and J gave up 2 bases, with 6 bases separating them.

The rearrangement uses TRBV7-9 and TRBJ1-2, with unresolved D. The germline gives CDR1 SEHNR, CDR2 FQNEAQ (reference sequence). V was cut by 2 bases and J by 3 bases, with 13 bases left in between. The CDR3 has 15 residues. The CDR3 DNA sequence: TGTGCCAGCAGCTTAAGGGCGGAATCCCACTATGGCTACACCTTC. This gives the protein CASSLRAESHYGYTF.

This clonotype was recorded at least ten times. The chain links TRBV27 to TRBJ2-7; D might be TRBD2 (5 bases). CDR3 length equals 15 residues. Germline loops: CDR1 MNHEY, CDR2 SMNVEV (reference sequence). Trimming took off 1 base at V and 5 bases at J, with 15 bases between the two ends. CDR3 bases: TGTGCCAGCAGTTTATACGCCCTAGCTGGGAACGAGCAGTACTTC. Translation: CASSLYALAGNEQYF.